A single T cell receptor beta chain is shown here with its context. The sample is drawn from a study of blood T cell repertoires in COVID-19. Overall study context: T cells, B-cell-depleted T cells, or PBMCs supplied cDNA or gDNA.

Here immunoSEQ multiplex PCR was the method, and the copy in TCRdb shows in-frame clones only, minus some. Of about 210,000 clones in the sample, 80% to 90% were seen once. CDR3 length: 18 amino acids. V was clipped by 0 bases and J by 1 base; unmatched bases: 8. Germline V gives CDR1 MGHDK, CDR2 SYGVNS. The V gene is TRBV25-1, the J gene TRBJ2-2; TRBD2 matches 7 bases. Specimen: peripheral blood. The sequence derives from a woman at least 80 years old with acute or convalescent COVID-19. In nucleotides, the CDR3 is TGTGCCAGCAGTGAATATAGGCCAGGACTAGGGAACACCGGGGAGCTGTTTTTT. This gives the protein CASSEYRPGLGNTGELFF.